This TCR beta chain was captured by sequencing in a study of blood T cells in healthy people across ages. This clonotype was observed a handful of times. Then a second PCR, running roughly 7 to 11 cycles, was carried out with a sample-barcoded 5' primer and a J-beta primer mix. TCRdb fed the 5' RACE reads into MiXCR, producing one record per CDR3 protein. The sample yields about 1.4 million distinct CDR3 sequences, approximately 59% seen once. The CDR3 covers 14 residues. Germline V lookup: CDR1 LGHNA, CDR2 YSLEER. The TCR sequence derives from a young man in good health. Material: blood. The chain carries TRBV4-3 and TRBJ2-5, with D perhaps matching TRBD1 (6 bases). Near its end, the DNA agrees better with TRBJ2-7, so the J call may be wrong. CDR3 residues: CASSQGFGQLEQYF. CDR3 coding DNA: TGCGCCAGCAGCCAAGGGTTTGGACAGCTCGAGCAGTACTTC.